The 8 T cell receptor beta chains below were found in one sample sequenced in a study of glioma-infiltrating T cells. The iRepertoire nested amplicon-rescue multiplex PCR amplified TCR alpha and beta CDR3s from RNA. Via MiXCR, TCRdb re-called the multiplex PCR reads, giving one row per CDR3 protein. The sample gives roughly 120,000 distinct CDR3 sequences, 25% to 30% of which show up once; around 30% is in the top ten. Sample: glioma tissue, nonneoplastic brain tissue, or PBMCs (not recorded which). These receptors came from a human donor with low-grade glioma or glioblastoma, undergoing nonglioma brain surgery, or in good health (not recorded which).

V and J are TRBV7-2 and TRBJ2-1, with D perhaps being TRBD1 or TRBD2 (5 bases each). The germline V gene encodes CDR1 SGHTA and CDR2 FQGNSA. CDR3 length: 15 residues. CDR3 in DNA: TGTTCTAGCAGCTTAGACAGCTCCTTCTACAATGAGCAGTTCTTC. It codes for CSSSLDSSFYNEQFF.

The CDR3 region has the DNA TGCGCCAGCAGCTTGAACGCAGGGAGCTCCTACAATGAGCAGTTCTTC. It translates to CASSLNAGSSYNEQFF. This chain connects TRBV5-1 to TRBJ2-1; D may match TRBD1 or TRBD2 (5 bases each). V was trimmed by 1 base and J by 0 bases, leaving 11 bases between them. The length of the CDR3 is 16 residues. Looked up from germline, CDR1 is SGHRS and CDR2 is YFSETQ.

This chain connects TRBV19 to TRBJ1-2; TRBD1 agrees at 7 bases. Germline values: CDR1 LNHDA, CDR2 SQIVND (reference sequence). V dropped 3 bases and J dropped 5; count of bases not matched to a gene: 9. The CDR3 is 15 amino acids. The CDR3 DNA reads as TGTGCCAGTAGTATTTCTTCAGGGGGACGATATGGCTACACCTTC. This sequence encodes CASSISSGGRYGYTF.

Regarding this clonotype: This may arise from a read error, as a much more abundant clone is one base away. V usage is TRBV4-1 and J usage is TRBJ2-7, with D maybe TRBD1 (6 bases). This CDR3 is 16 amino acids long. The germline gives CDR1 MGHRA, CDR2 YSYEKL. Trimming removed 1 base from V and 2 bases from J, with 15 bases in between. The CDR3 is CASSQVLMTGPYEQYF. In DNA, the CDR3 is TGCGCCAGCAGCCAAGTTTTAATGACAGGACCCTACGAGCAGTACTTC.

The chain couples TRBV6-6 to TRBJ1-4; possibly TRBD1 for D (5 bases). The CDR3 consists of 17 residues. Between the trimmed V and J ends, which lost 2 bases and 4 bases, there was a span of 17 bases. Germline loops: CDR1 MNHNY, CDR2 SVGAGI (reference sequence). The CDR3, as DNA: TGTGCCAGCAGTTACCCTTCCGGGGGTATAAATAATGAAAAACTGTTTTTT. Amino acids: CASSYPSGGINNEKLFF.

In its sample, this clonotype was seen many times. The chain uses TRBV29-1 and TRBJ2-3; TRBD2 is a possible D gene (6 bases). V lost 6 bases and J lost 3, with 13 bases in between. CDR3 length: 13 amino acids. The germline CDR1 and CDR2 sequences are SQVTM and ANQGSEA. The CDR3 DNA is TGCAGCGTCAGCCGGAGGGAAACAGATACGCAGTATTTT. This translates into CSVSRRETDTQYF.

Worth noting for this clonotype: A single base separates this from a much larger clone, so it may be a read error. The chain's CDR3 is CASSLTLGVQFF. In DNA form, the CDR3 reads TGTGCCAGCAGCTTAACGTTAGGTGTGCAGTTCTTC. The chain has TRBV7-3 and TRBJ2-1; D unresolved. From germline, CDR1 is SGHTA and CDR2 FQGTGA. CDR3 size: 12 residues. V was cut by 0 bases and J by 12 bases, with 9 bases left in between.

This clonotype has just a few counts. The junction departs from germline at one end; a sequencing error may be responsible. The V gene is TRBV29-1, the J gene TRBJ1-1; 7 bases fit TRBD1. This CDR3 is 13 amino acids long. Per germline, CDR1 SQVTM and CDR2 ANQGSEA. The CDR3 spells CSGEGQLNTKAFF. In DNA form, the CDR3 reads TGCAGCGGTGAGGGACAGTTGAACACTAAAGCTTTCTTT.